This T cell receptor beta chain stems from a study of blood T cell repertoires in COVID-19. The participants were between roughly 18 and 100 years old and came from under 25 US areas. The CDR3 runs to 12 residues. V lost 7 bases and J 0 bases, leaving 6 bases between the germline ends. Repertoires were generated with immunoSEQ multiplex PCR, while TCRdb's copy carries only in-frame clones and drops some. Of about 210,000 clones listed, around 86% are singletons. This clone has only a few counts. The specimen was PBMCs or T cells enriched from blood (not recorded which). This receptor was identified in a woman between 50 and 59 years old with acute COVID-19. The chain is built from TRBV12-3 or TRBV12-4 and TRBJ1-2; unclear D gene. For the CDR3, the DNA is TGTGCCAGCAAAACTTCTAACTATGGCTACACCTTC. Protein product: CASKTSNYGYTF.